These 24 T cell receptor beta chains were all obtained from the same sample, sequenced in a study of CD8+CD57+ T cells in acquired aplastic anemia. Genomic DNA templated the TCR beta VDJ and CDR3 profiling. A single record per CDR3 protein comes from TCRdb applying MiXCR to the reads. This sample yields over 150,000 distinct CDR3 sequences, of which approximately 52% are seen a single time; 12% belongs to the top ten. Sequencing involved patients with CD8+CD57+ cell expansion previously shown by flow cytometry. Sequenced input: sorted CD4+, CD8+, or CD8+CD57+ T cells (not recorded which) from PBMCs. The receptors were sampled from a human donor with aplastic anemia.

This clonotype was seen a few times. The chain recombines TRBV12-3 or TRBV12-4 with TRBJ2-5, with 11 bases lining up with TRBD2. This CDR3 has 15 amino acids. Trimming at V came to 6 bases and at J to 4 bases, leaving 7 bases not matched to a gene. The CDR3 loop reads CASSRTSGGGETQYF. The DNA of the CDR3 is TGTGCCAGCAGCCGAACTAGCGGGGGCGGAGAGACCCAGTACTTC.

The rearrangement uses TRBV7-8 and TRBJ2-2; possibly TRBD1 for D (5 bases). The V and J ends lost 4 bases and 6 bases respectively, with 12 bases between them. The CDR3 consists of 14 residues. CDR1 is SGHVS, CDR2 FQNEAQ, per germline. CDR3 sequence (DNA): TGTGCCAGCAGCTCCAGGGATACGTCCGGGGAGCTGTTTTTT. This translates into CASSSRDTSGELFF. Full variable domain (outside the CDR3, taken from reference TRBV7-8 and TRBJ2-2): GAGVSQSPRYKVAKRGQDVALRCDPISGHVSLFWYQQALGQGPEFLTYFQNEAQLDKSGLPSDRFFAERPEGSVSTLKIQRTQQEDSAVYLCASSSRDTSGELFFGEGSRLTVL.

This sequence joins TRBV7-9 and TRBJ1-2; D might be TRBD1 (5 bases). The CDR3 runs 13 residues. CDR1 is SEHNR, CDR2 FQNEAQ, per germline (reference sequence). Trimming shortened V by 5 bases and J by 4 bases, and 11 bases separated the two germline ends. The CDR3 spells CASSQDGGYGYTF. The CDR3, as DNA: TGTGCCAGCAGCCAGGACGGGGGCTATGGCTACACCTTC.

This clonotype was seen at least ten times. The chain uses TRBV6-1 and TRBJ2-5; no clear D. Germline values: CDR1 MNHNS, CDR2 SASEGT. V lost 3 bases, J lost 0 bases, and 8 bases lay in between. The CDR3 has 14 amino acids. CDR3 sequence: CASSDDGYQETQYF. In DNA form, the CDR3 reads TGTGCCAGCAGTGACGACGGGTACCAAGAGACCCAGTACTTC.

The chain employs TRBV15 and TRBJ2-7; no clear D gene. The CDR3 has 14 residues. Germline assignment: CDR1 LNHNV and CDR2 YYDKDF (reference sequence). Between the trimmed V and J ends, which lost 0 bases and 1 base, there was a span of 7 bases. The CDR3 DNA is TGTGCCACCAGCAGAGATGGCAGTTCCTACGAGCAGTACTTC. Translating gives CATSRDGSSYEQYF.

A few counts support this clonotype. V and J are TRBV24-1 and TRBJ2-1, with TRBD1 identical over 9 bases. The trim removed 5 bases at V and 4 bases at J, leaving 5 bases unmatched. This CDR3 has 15 residues. Germline CDR1 is KGHDR and CDR2 is SFDVKD. CDR3 region: CATSAQQGAYNEQFF. For the CDR3, the DNA is TGTGCCACCAGTGCCCAACAGGGGGCTTACAATGAGCAGTTCTTC.

The chain is built from TRBV24-1 and TRBJ2-3, with no clear D. The V and J ends lost 4 bases and 5 bases respectively, with 9 bases between them. Per the germline V gene, CDR1 is KGHDR and CDR2 is SFDVKD. The CDR3 is 13 amino acids. The CDR3 region has the DNA TGTGCCACCAGTGACCTCGTAGGAGATACGCAGTATTTT. Translating gives CATSDLVGDTQYF.

CDR3 sequence: CSASWLSAASGLYYEQYF. Here the CDR3 DNA reads TGCAGTGCTAGCTGGTTGTCGGCGGCTAGCGGCCTTTACTACGAGCAGTACTTC. This chain links TRBV20-1 with TRBJ2-7; TRBD2 matches at 7 bases. The germline gives CDR1 DFQATT, CDR2 SNEGSKA (reference sequence). The CDR3 covers 18 residues. With V trimmed by 3 bases and J by 3 bases, 20 bases remained unmatched.

V usage is TRBV3-1 and J usage is TRBJ2-5; 7 nucleotides line up with TRBD1. The V segment lost 6 bases and the J segment 3 bases; nucleotides outside the gene matches: 10. Germline lookup yields CDR1 LGHDT and CDR2 YNNKEL (reference sequence). The CDR3 has 15 amino acids. The chain's CDR3 is CASRRFEGGKETQYF. The DNA of the CDR3 is TGTGCCAGCAGGCGGTTTGAAGGGGGCAAAGAGACCCAGTACTTC.

This chain joins TRBV19 and TRBJ2-3; tentative D call: TRBD2 (5 bases). The CDR3 has 13 amino acids. In germline, CDR1 is LNHDA, CDR2 SQIVND (reference sequence). The V gene lost 3 bases and the J gene lost 7 bases, with 11 bases spanning the gap. The CDR3 region is CASSIGGANTQYF. The CDR3 DNA reads as TGTGCCAGTAGTATCGGAGGCGCAAATACGCAGTATTTT.

Many counts were recorded for this clonotype. The CDR3 protein is CASSDGWGQTSYEQYF. CDR3 bases: TGTGCCAGCAGTGATGGTTGGGGACAAACATCCTACGAGCAGTACTTC. The rearrangement links TRBV6-1 to TRBJ2-7; TRBD1 might be the D (6 bases). This CDR3 is built from 16 residues. The V and J ends lost 3 bases and 1 base respectively, with 16 bases between them. CDR1 and CDR2 (germline): MNHNS, SASEGT.

V is TRBV24-1 and J is TRBJ1-2, with D tentatively TRBD1 (5 bases). V was trimmed by 5 bases and J by 8 bases, leaving 20 bases between them. The CDR3 length is 15 residues. Germline V gene sequence: CDR1 KGHDR, CDR2 SFDVKD. CDR3 nucleotide sequence: TGTGCCACCAGTGGGCGGGCCCAGGGATCTGGAGGCTACACCTTC. Protein: CATSGRAQGSGGYTF.

The chain has TRBV19 and TRBJ2-5; the D gene is possibly TRBD2 (6 bases). V shed 5 bases and J shed 1 base, with 11 bases lying between them. This CDR3 spans 14 amino acids. The germline V gene has CDR1 LNHDA and CDR2 SQIVND (reference sequence). The CDR3 DNA sequence: TGTGCCAGTAGTCGGGGGACCCGCCAAGAGACCCAGTACTTC. Translating gives CASSRGTRQETQYF.

In this sample, this clonotype turned up a few times. The chain carries TRBV24-1 and TRBJ2-1; 7 nucleotides agree with TRBD1. The CDR3 has 16 amino acids. Germline loops: CDR1 KGHDR, CDR2 SFDVKD. Trimming cost V 4 bases and J 7 bases; bases outside gene matches: 12. The CDR3 region is CATSDATGEVGNEQFF. CDR3 sequence (DNA): TGTGCCACCAGTGACGCAACAGGGGAAGTAGGAAATGAGCAGTTCTTC.

This clonotype was recorded many times. The V gene is TRBV29-1, the J gene TRBJ2-1; TRBD1 might be the D (6 bases). Per germline, CDR1 SQVTM and CDR2 ANQGSEA. Trimming shortened V by 6 bases and J by 9 bases, and 18 bases separated the two germline ends. The CDR3 has 13 amino acids. DNA of the CDR3: TGCAGCGTCGTACCCACAGGGTCGGGTGAGCAGTTCTTC. Protein sequence: CSVVPTGSGEQFF.

This chain connects TRBV15 to TRBJ2-1, with D unclear. CDR3 length: 14 amino acids. V was trimmed by 8 bases and J by 2 bases, leaving 13 bases between them. Germline CDR1 LNHNV, CDR2 YYDKDF (reference sequence). CDR3 sequence reads: CATSLGGTYNEQFF. The CDR3 DNA follows: TGTGCCACCTCCCTAGGCGGAACCTACAATGAGCAGTTCTTC.

This clonotype was found many times. The V call is TRBV7-9, the J call TRBJ2-5; D possibly uses TRBD1 or TRBD2 (5 bases each). Trimming removed 3 bases at V and 4 bases at J, with 12 bases between. This CDR3 is 14 amino acids long. CDR1 and CDR2 (germline): SEHNR, FQNEAQ (reference sequence). DNA for the CDR3: TGTGCCAGCAGCTTCCGTGGGGGAGTAGAGACCCAGTACTTC. Amino acids: CASSFRGGVETQYF.

The gene calls are TRBV18 and TRBJ1-3; TRBD1 matches 9 bases. The V gene end was trimmed by 4 bases and the J gene end by 1 base; junction bases not matched to a gene: 5. This CDR3 comprises 16 residues. Germline values: CDR1 KGHSH, CDR2 LQKENI. The CDR3 here is CASSLRDRESGNTIYF. The CDR3 DNA reads as TGTGCCAGCTCACTACGGGACAGGGAATCTGGAAACACCATATATTTT.

In the case of this clonotype: A clone one base away is much larger, so this may be a read error. The gene calls are TRBV4-1 and TRBJ1-1; a possible D gene is TRBD1 (5 bases). Trimming left V 0 bases short and J 11 bases short, with 16 bases between. The CDR3 has 14 amino acids. Germline values: CDR1 MGHRA, CDR2 YSYEKL. CDR3 in amino acids: CASSQDAGLRMAFF. The CDR3 bases are TGCGCCAGCAGCCAAGATGCGGGGCTCCGAATGGCTTTCTTT.

This clonotype was found many times. This rearrangement joins TRBV6-4 to TRBJ2-1, with 7 nucleotides matching TRBD1. Germline values: CDR1 MRHNA, CDR2 SNTAGT. With V trimmed by 6 bases and J by 6 bases, 5 bases remained unmatched. The CDR3 contains 13 residues. In DNA, the CDR3 is TGTGCCAGCAGCCTACAGGGGACCAATGAGCAGTTCTTC. Its translation: CASSLQGTNEQFF.

V usage is TRBV5-1 and J usage is TRBJ1-1, with unresolved D. This CDR3 contains 14 residues. The germline gives CDR1 SGHRS, CDR2 YFSETQ. The V end was cut by 6 bases, the J end by 0 bases, with 12 bases between. CDR3 in amino acids: CASMGGQMNTEAFF. The CDR3 DNA reads TGCGCCAGCATGGGAGGGCAGATGAACACTGAAGCTTTCTTT.

The CDR3 DNA is TGTGCCATCAGTGAGTGGGGGGCTGAAGCTTTCTTT. It translates to CAISEWGAEAFF. The gene calls are TRBV10-3 and TRBJ1-1, with D maybe TRBD1 (5 bases). The CDR3 spans 12 residues. Looked up from germline, CDR1 is ENHRY and CDR2 is SYGVKD. V lost 1 base and J 6 bases, leaving 6 bases between the germline ends.

This clonotype was counted ten times or more. This rearrangement joins TRBV7-9 to TRBJ2-5; D gene uncertain. The V end was cut by 5 bases, the J end by 2 bases, with 9 bases between. CDR1 and CDR2 from the germline V gene are SEHNR and FQNEAQ (reference sequence). This CDR3 has 13 residues. The CDR3 sequence: CASSPLEQETQYF. The DNA for the CDR3 is TGTGCCAGCAGCCCCCTGGAGCAAGAGACCCAGTACTTC.

This clonotype was seen a handful of times. This chain's CDR3 is CATSDLGTPGGEQFF. CDR3 nucleotide sequence: TGTGCCACCAGTGATTTGGGGACGCCCGGGGGAGAGCAGTTCTTC. The chain links TRBV24-1 to TRBJ2-1; TRBD2 is a possible D gene (6 bases). Deletions cut 0 bases from V and 10 bases from J, with 15 bases between. The CDR3 sequence is 15 residues long. Per germline, CDR1 KGHDR and CDR2 SFDVKD.